A single sample is the source of the 26 T cell receptor beta chains below, sequenced in a study of OX40 agonist ivuxolimab in advanced cancers. Measured with immunoSEQ multiplex PCR; TCRdb has only the in-frame clones, and not every one. The sample shows 65,000 to 95,000 clones, over 75% of them seen only once. Sequencing used CD4+ or CD8+ T cells sorted from blood, obtained in a trial of the OX40 agonist ivuxolimab. Receptors originate from an adult with an advanced solid tumor such as melanoma, head and neck, liver or kidney cancer.

V is TRBV5-5 and J is TRBJ2-5; D unclear. The CDR3 runs to 14 residues. CDR1 is SGHKS and CDR2 is YYEKEE in the germline V gene (reference sequence). Trimming pared 2 bases from V and 3 bases from J, leaving 11 bases between. The DNA of the CDR3 is TGTGCCAGCAGCTTACGTCCCCGTGAAGAGACCCAGTACTTC. This codes for CASSLRPREETQYF.

This chain connects TRBV5-4 to TRBJ1-6; TRBD1 might be the D (5 bases). The germline CDR1 and CDR2 sequences are SGHNT and YYREEE (reference sequence). Trimming stripped 5 bases from V and 7 bases from J, with 16 bases between. The CDR3 is 15 amino acids. For the CDR3, the DNA is TGTGCCAGCAGACCCGAGGGACTCATGAATTCACCCCTCCACTTT. It specifies CASRPEGLMNSPLHF.

This sequence joins TRBV5-1 and TRBJ2-7; 12 bases agree with TRBD2. This CDR3 contains 14 residues. Looked up from germline, CDR1 is SGHRS and CDR2 is YFSETQ. J lost 1 base, V lost 7 bases, and 3 bases had no gene match. The DNA for the CDR3 is TGCGCCAGCCGTGGACTAGCGGGGTCCTACGAGCAGTACTTC. This codes for CASRGLAGSYEQYF.

V gene TRBV2 combines with J gene TRBJ2-7; D is uncertain. Trimming removed 1 base from V and 2 bases from J, with 12 bases in between. Germline values: CDR1 SNHLY, CDR2 FYNNEI. This CDR3 has 15 amino acids. The CDR3 nucleotides are TGTGCCAGCAGTGAAGGACGCGAAGTAGCCTACGAGCAGTACTTC. Translation gives CASSEGREVAYEQYF.

This CDR3 reads CASRLQGTNTGELFF. In nucleotides, the CDR3 is TGTGCCAGCAGGCTACAGGGGACGAACACCGGGGAGCTGTTTTTT. The rearrangement uses TRBV28 and TRBJ2-2, with 7 positions matching TRBD1. Trimming cost V 6 bases and J 0 bases; bases outside gene matches: 4. CDR1 is MDHEN, CDR2 SYDVKM, per germline. The CDR3 extends over 15 amino acids.

The chain uses TRBV2 and TRBJ2-1; TRBD2 matches 14 bases. From germline, CDR1 is SNHLY and CDR2 FYNNEI. The CDR3 totals 15 residues. The J segment lost 9 bases and the V segment lost 4 bases, leaving 5 bases of the junction unmatched. CDR3 residues: CASSGLGLAGGEQFF. CDR3 DNA sequence: TGTGCCAGCAGTGGCCTCGGACTAGCGGGAGGTGAGCAGTTCTTC.

The count of this clone is one. This sequence joins TRBV19 and TRBJ1-3, with 7 bases matching TRBD1. Germline V gene lookup returns CDR1 LNHDA and CDR2 SQIVND (reference sequence). The CDR3 totals 16 residues. V lost 4 bases, J lost 2 bases, and 8 bases stayed unmatched. CDR3 residues: CASSRSGTVTGNTIYF. DNA of the CDR3: TGTGCCAGTAGTAGGTCCGGGACAGTCACTGGAAACACCATATATTTT.

The chain has TRBV9 and TRBJ2-6; D is unclear. The CDR3 runs to 18 residues. The V gene's germline CDR1 is SGDLS and CDR2 YYNGEE. Trimming pared 0 bases from V and 2 bases from J, leaving 15 bases between. The CDR3 protein is CASSVEVAPRTGANVLTF. CDR3 bases: TGTGCCAGCAGCGTAGAGGTCGCCCCCCGAACTGGGGCCAACGTCCTGACTTTC.

The chain has TRBV2 and TRBJ1-2; possibly TRBD1 for D (6 bases). Per germline, CDR1 SNHLY and CDR2 FYNNEI. V lost 5 bases, J lost 6 bases, and 13 bases lay in between. The CDR3 has 13 amino acids. The CDR3 nucleotides are TGTGCCAGCAGTACAGGGACGTTGGATGGCTACACCTTC. The encoded protein is CASSTGTLDGYTF.

Only one count was recorded for this clone. This chain links TRBV11-2 with TRBJ1-2; tentatively, D is TRBD1 (5 bases). CDR3 length: 17 residues. Germline V gene data show CDR1 as SGHAT and CDR2 as FQNNGV. Trimming left V 5 bases short and J 4 bases short, with 23 bases between. The CDR3 protein is CASSTLGTRPGSYGYTF. CDR3 DNA sequence: TGTGCCAGCAGCACTTTAGGGACTCGGCCGGGGTCCTATGGCTACACCTTC. Supplemented by reference TRBV11-2 and TRBJ1-2, the full variable domain reads EAGVAQSPRYKIIEKRQSVAFWCNPISGHATLYWYQQILGQGPKLLIQFQNNGVVDDSQLPKDRFSAERLKGVDSTLKIQPAKLEDSAVYLCASSTLGTRPGSYGYTFGSGTRLTVV.

The rearrangement uses TRBV9 and TRBJ2-2; the D gene could be TRBD1 or TRBD2 (5 bases each). Germline V gene lookup returns CDR1 SGDLS and CDR2 YYNGEE. Trimming pared 0 bases from V and 5 bases from J, leaving 11 bases between. The CDR3 has 15 residues. The CDR3 loop reads CASSVAPGATGELFF. As DNA, the CDR3 is TGTGCCAGCAGCGTAGCCCCCGGGGCAACCGGGGAGCTGTTTTTT.

Only one count was recorded for this clone. The chain has TRBV7-2 and TRBJ2-7; no reliable D call. This CDR3 has 13 amino acids. Germline CDR1 SGHTA, CDR2 FQGNSA. V shed 5 bases and J shed 4 bases, with 12 bases lying between them. The CDR3, as DNA: TGTGCCAGCAGCCCAGTGGTGGGGTACGAGCAGTACTTC. It translates to CASSPVVGYEQYF.

J is TRBJ2-1 and V is TRBV7-9; 7 positions agree with TRBD2. V was pared by 6 bases and J by 1 base, with 6 bases of the junction left unmatched. Germline values: CDR1 SEHNR, CDR2 FQNEAQ (reference sequence). This CDR3 region has 15 residues. In DNA, the CDR3 is TGTGCCAGCAGTAGTGGGGGAGGGTCCTACAATGAGCAGTTCTTC. As protein: CASSSGGGSYNEQFF. Together with reference TRBV7-9 and TRBJ2-1, the CDR3 gives the full variable domain: DTGVSQNPRHKITKRGQNVTFRCDPISEHNRLYWYRQTLGQGPEFLTYFQNEAQLEKSRLLSDRFSAERPKGSFSTLEIQRTEQGDSAMYLCASSSGGGSYNEQFFGPGTRLTVL.

V is TRBV2 and J is TRBJ2-7; perhaps TRBD2 as D (5 bases). Trimming took 6 bases from V and 4 from J, leaving 13 bases between them. This CDR3 is built from 13 residues. Germline V gene sequence: CDR1 SNHLY, CDR2 FYNNEI. For the CDR3, the DNA is TGTGCCAGCAGGGACTCAGTTATTTACGAGCAGTACTTC. This encodes CASRDSVIYEQYF. The full variable domain, in which reference TRBV2 and TRBJ2-7 provide the parts outside the CDR3, is EPEVTQTPSHQVTQMGQEVILRCVPISNHLYFYWYRQILGQKVEFLVSFYNNEISEKSEIFDDQFSVERPDGSNFTLKIRSTKLEDSAMYFCASRDSVIYEQYFGPGTRLTVT.

The chain employs TRBV28 and TRBJ1-1; 8 nucleotides line up with TRBD1. The CDR3 is 14 residues long. The V and J ends lost 2 bases and 5 bases, in that order; junction bases with no gene match: 4. Germline V gene data show CDR1 as MDHEN and CDR2 as SYDVKM. The CDR3 loop reads CASSLPQGGTEAFF. CDR3 DNA sequence: TGTGCCAGCAGTTTACCACAGGGGGGAACTGAAGCTTTCTTT.

In its sample, this clone was seen a few times. The CDR3 here is CASRPPGRGNTEAFF. DNA of the CDR3: TGTGCCAGTAGACCTCCTGGGAGGGGCAACACTGAAGCTTTCTTT. The J gene is TRBJ1-1, the V gene TRBV19; TRBD1 might be the D (5 bases). Deletions cut 6 bases from V and 2 bases from J, with 16 bases between. The CDR3 loop spans 15 amino acids. CDR1 is LNHDA and CDR2 is SQIVND in the germline V gene (reference sequence).

CDR3 in amino acids: CASSLYPISNEKLFF. Here the CDR3 DNA reads TGTGCCAGCAGTTTGTATCCGATATCAAATGAAAAACTGTTTTTT. The V call is TRBV27, the J call TRBJ1-4, with D hard to call. CDR3 size: 15 residues. The ends were cut back, 3 bases at V and 5 bases at J, with 13 bases in the middle. Germline assignment: CDR1 MNHEY and CDR2 SMNVEV (reference sequence).

The chain links TRBV10-1 to TRBJ2-5; 13 bases map to TRBD2. V dropped 5 bases and J dropped 5; count of bases not matched to a gene: 5. Germline V gene data show CDR1 as WNHNN and CDR2 as SYGVQD (reference sequence). The CDR3 has 15 amino acids. CDR3 in amino acids: CASSLGLAGAETQYF. The CDR3 bases are TGCGCCAGCAGTTTAGGACTAGCGGGAGCCGAGACCCAGTACTTC.

The chain is built from TRBV2 and TRBJ2-5, with unresolved D. Trimming left V 3 bases short and J 9 bases short, with 14 bases between. This CDR3 comprises 13 residues. Germline lookup yields CDR1 SNHLY and CDR2 FYNNEI. The CDR3 sequence: CASSDSAMASQYF. The DNA for the CDR3 is TGTGCCAGCAGTGACTCGGCTATGGCGTCCCAGTACTTC.

The chain uses TRBV2 and TRBJ2-1, with 11 bases lining up with TRBD2. The CDR3 is 16 residues long. Germline lookup yields CDR1 SNHLY and CDR2 FYNNEI. V shed 6 bases and J 1 base; nucleotides not matched to a gene: 5. CDR3 loop: CASSPGTSGSYNEQFF. The CDR3 DNA reads TGTGCCAGCAGCCCGGGGACTAGCGGATCCTACAATGAGCAGTTCTTC.

The V and J genes are TRBV27 and TRBJ2-1; 12 bases are shared with TRBD1. Trimming took 10 bases from V and 5 from J; bases not matched to a gene: 3. The CDR3 consists of 13 residues. Germline lookup yields CDR1 MNHEY and CDR2 SMNVEV (reference sequence). CDR3 loop: CAIGTGGHNEQFF. The CDR3 DNA follows: TGTGCCATAGGGACAGGGGGCCACAATGAGCAGTTCTTC.

The chain uses TRBV18 and TRBJ2-3; 8 bases agree with TRBD1. Germline-derived CDR1 and CDR2 are KGHSH and LQKENI. After removal of 6 bases from V and 1 base from J, the junction contained 6 bases not matched to a gene. The CDR3 loop spans 15 amino acids. The CDR3 nucleotides read TGTGCCAGCTCCACCTCGACAGGGGGCACAGATACGCAGTATTTT. It encodes CASSTSTGGTDTQYF.

This clone has just one count. The chain joins TRBV10-3 to TRBJ1-2; 9 nucleotides line up with TRBD1. Trimming cost V 6 bases and J 4 bases; bases outside gene matches: 6. The CDR3 contains 14 residues. Germline values: CDR1 ENHRY, CDR2 SYGVKD. The CDR3 DNA follows: TGTGCCATCAGGAGGGGACAGGGAACCTATGGCTACACCTTC. Protein product: CAIRRGQGTYGYTF.

This clone has more than one count but fewer than ten. V is TRBV4-1 and J is TRBJ2-5, with TRBD2 identical over 11 bases. This CDR3 contains 15 residues. CDR1 MGHRA and CDR2 YSYEKL come from the germline V gene. After removal of 4 bases from V and 6 bases from J, the junction contained 7 bases not matched to a gene. CDR3 nucleotides: TGCGCCAGCAGCCCGTTAGCGGGAGGGGAAAAGACCCAGTACTTC. It encodes CASSPLAGGEKTQYF.

The chain carries TRBV28 and TRBJ1-4, with D perhaps TRBD1 (5 bases). The CDR3 consists of 13 residues. V lost 7 bases to trimming and J lost 10 bases, with 16 bases between them. Germline V gene sequence: CDR1 MDHEN, CDR2 SYDVKM. The CDR3 region is CASKKRGLVKLFF. The CDR3 DNA is TGTGCCAGCAAAAAACGGGGCCTGGTAAAACTGTTTTTT.

The V gene is TRBV2, the J gene TRBJ2-7; D is unresolved. Germline V gene sequence: CDR1 SNHLY, CDR2 FYNNEI. The CDR3 runs 12 residues. V shed 7 bases and J shed 3 bases, with 10 bases lying between them. The chain's CDR3 is CASKPDSYEQYF. CDR3 DNA sequence: TGTGCCAGCAAGCCCGATAGCTACGAGCAGTACTTC.